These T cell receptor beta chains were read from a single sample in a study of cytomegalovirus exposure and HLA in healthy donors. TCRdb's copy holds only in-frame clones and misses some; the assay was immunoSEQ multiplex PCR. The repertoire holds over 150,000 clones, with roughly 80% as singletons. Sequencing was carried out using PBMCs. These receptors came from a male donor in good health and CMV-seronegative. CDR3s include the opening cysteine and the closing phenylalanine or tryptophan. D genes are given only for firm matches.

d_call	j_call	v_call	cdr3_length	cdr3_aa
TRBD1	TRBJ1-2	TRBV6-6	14	CASSSTGGAGGYTF
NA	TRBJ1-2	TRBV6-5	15	CASRARGGAAHGYTF
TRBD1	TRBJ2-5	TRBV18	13	CASSQGQQETQYF
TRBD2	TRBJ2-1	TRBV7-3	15	CASSVTSGSGHEQFF
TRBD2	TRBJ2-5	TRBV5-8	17	CASSRGLAGGVQETQYF
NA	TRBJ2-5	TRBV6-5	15	CASSSQVGGQETQYF
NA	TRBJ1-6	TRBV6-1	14	CASGWERRNSPLHF
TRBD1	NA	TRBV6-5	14	CASRRGPEGPEQYF
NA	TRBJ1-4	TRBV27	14	CASSPDGVREKLFF
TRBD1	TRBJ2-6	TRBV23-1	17	CASSQQQGSTGANVLTF
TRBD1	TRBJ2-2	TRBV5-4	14	CASSLWTGTGELFF
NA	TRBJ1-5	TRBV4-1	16	CASSQDGVAGDQPQHF
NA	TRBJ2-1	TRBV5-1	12	CASSRQFNEQFF
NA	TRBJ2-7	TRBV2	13	CASSVDSNYEQYF
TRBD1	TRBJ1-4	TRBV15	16	CATSRGQTATNEKLFF
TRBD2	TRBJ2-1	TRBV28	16	CASSPAGTSGSLEQFF
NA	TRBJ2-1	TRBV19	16	CASSIQGGQTYNEQFF
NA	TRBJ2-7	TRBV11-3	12	CASSQGGDEQYF
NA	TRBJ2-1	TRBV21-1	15	CASSKSCSSYNEQFF
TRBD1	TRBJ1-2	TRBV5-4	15	CASSFFGTGVGGYTF